The entry that follows covers one T cell receptor beta chain sequence. Its antigen is currently unknown. The assay was immunoSEQ multiplex PCR, and TCRdb's table has in-frame clones only and misses some. The sample lists approximately 11,000 clones; 65% to 85% were seen once. This sample is part of a study of chemoradiotherapy in HPV16-positive cancers. The CDR3 covers 13 residues. Germline lookup yields CDR1 MNHEY and CDR2 SVGAGI. V dropped 6 bases and J dropped 3; count of bases not matched to a gene: 4. General observations from the study: Candidate HPV-specific clones and E7-related TCR motifs grew in tumor during treatment.

The rearrangement uses TRBV6-5 and TRBJ1-1, with 7 bases that match TRBD1. Sample collection occurred from a patient who underwent chemoradiotherapy. The clonotype originates from a human donor with HPV-associated anogenital cancer. The CDR3 spells CASRGGTDTEAFF. The CDR3 DNA follows: TGTGCCAGCAGGGGCGGGACAGACACTGAAGCTTTCTTT.